These T cell receptor beta chains were read from a single sample in a study of cytomegalovirus exposure and HLA in healthy donors. Assay: immunoSEQ multiplex PCR; the TCRdb copy retains only in-frame clones and omits some. The sample lists 150,000 to 200,000 clones, more than 65% seen once, with about 2.9% in the top ten. The sequencing sample was made of PBMCs. The receptors were sampled from a middle-aged woman in good health and CMV-seropositive. Each CDR3 is given with its conserved first and last residue.

v_call: TRBV5-1; j_call: TRBJ2-7; cdr3_aa: CASSPRTNRVTPWYEQYF
v_call: TRBV18; j_call: TRBJ1-5; cdr3_aa: CASSLQGTGINQPQHF
v_call: TRBV9; j_call: TRBJ2-3; cdr3_aa: CASSDFSGGADTQYF
v_call: TRBV9; j_call: TRBJ1-2; cdr3_aa: CASSPWTDEGYTF
v_call: TRBV6-6; j_call: TRBJ2-7; cdr3_aa: CASSPTTGLEQYF
v_call: TRBV5-1; j_call: TRBJ2-7; cdr3_aa: CASRPGQGPNYEQYF
v_call: TRBV13; j_call: TRBJ1-1; cdr3_aa: CASSLMGGSVVNTEAFF
v_call: TRBV18; j_call: TRBJ1-1; cdr3_aa: CASSPPPGSEAFF
v_call: TRBV10-3; j_call: TRBJ2-7; cdr3_aa: CAARDREYEQYF
v_call: TRBV6-5; j_call: TRBJ2-7; cdr3_aa: CASRMTGTSGKQYF
v_call: TRBV9; j_call: TRBJ2-1; cdr3_aa: CASSFPGLPAANEQFF
v_call: TRBV19; j_call: TRBJ1-5; cdr3_aa: CASSMLTGSNQPQHF
v_call: TRBV5-4; j_call: TRBJ1-1; cdr3_aa: CASTPNRAPNTEAFF
v_call: TRBV6-5; j_call: TRBJ1-5; cdr3_aa: CASSYDDSNQPQNF
v_call: TRBV4-3; j_call: TRBJ2-3; cdr3_aa: CASSQDWLTHTQYF
v_call: TRBV2; j_call: TRBJ2-7; cdr3_aa: CASSVGTGDYEQYF
v_call: TRBV27; j_call: TRBJ2-7; cdr3_aa: CASSTPRSRLDEQYF
v_call: TRBV7-6; j_call: TRBJ2-5; cdr3_aa: CASSQTGVSVETQYF
v_call: TRBV2; j_call: TRBJ1-1; cdr3_aa: CASSLGLNTEAFF
v_call: TRBV27; j_call: TRBJ2-4; cdr3_aa: CASSYGGSVSKNIQYF
v_call: TRBV6-1; j_call: TRBJ1-2; cdr3_aa: CASSEVDRTEGYPF
v_call: TRBV6-6; j_call: TRBJ2-7; cdr3_aa: CASIARESYEQYF
v_call: TRBV5-1; j_call: TRBJ1-1; cdr3_aa: CASSLELNTEAFF
v_call: TRBV28; j_call: TRBJ1-1; cdr3_aa: CASKGGQLNTEAFF
v_call: TRBV7-2; j_call: TRBJ2-5; cdr3_aa: CASSLVSLAGVETQYF
v_call: TRBV20-1; j_call: TRBJ2-1; cdr3_aa: CSASRGEGQFF
v_call: TRBV15; j_call: TRBJ1-5; cdr3_aa: CATSRDRGSGNQPQHF
v_call: TRBV7-2; j_call: TRBJ2-4; cdr3_aa: CASSAAGTSNGIQYF
v_call: TRBV13; j_call: TRBJ2-7; cdr3_aa: CASSLGRLARYF
v_call: TRBV6-6; j_call: TRBJ2-7; cdr3_aa: CASSCTGDSSYEQYF
v_call: TRBV5-1; j_call: TRBJ1-1; cdr3_aa: CASSFSGQNTEAFF
v_call: TRBV19; j_call: TRBJ2-3; cdr3_aa: CASSMARAGGPSSQYF
v_call: TRBV19; j_call: TRBJ1-2; cdr3_aa: CASSTLRADYGYTF
v_call: TRBV7-9; j_call: TRBJ2-7; cdr3_aa: CASSLGQGRAYEQYF
v_call: TRBV19; j_call: TRBJ1-5; cdr3_aa: CASSSYRDQPQNF
v_call: TRBV6-5; j_call: TRBJ2-3; cdr3_aa: CASSYPGQGTDTQYF
v_call: TRBV19; j_call: TRBJ2-1; cdr3_aa: CASSMGRPNNEQFF
v_call: TRBV18; j_call: TRBJ2-3; cdr3_aa: CASSPGGASSGDTQYF
v_call: TRBV5-1; j_call: TRBJ1-1; cdr3_aa: CASSLEGTGGTEAFF
v_call: TRBV25-1; j_call: TRBJ2-5; cdr3_aa: CASSDQSGVNQETQYF
v_call: TRBV4-3; j_call: TRBJ1-1; cdr3_aa: CASSQDRGTEAFF
v_call: TRBV5-1; j_call: TRBJ2-7; cdr3_aa: CASSFGLTYEQYF
v_call: TRBV10-3; j_call: TRBJ1-5; cdr3_aa: CAISESIGKGNQPQHF
v_call: TRBV6-1; j_call: TRBJ2-3; cdr3_aa: CASSELRTGRVDTQYF
v_call: TRBV18; j_call: TRBJ2-1; cdr3_aa: CASSPPSGRLYNEQFF
v_call: TRBV6-1; j_call: TRBJ1-1; cdr3_aa: CASSEPYRGMNTEAFF